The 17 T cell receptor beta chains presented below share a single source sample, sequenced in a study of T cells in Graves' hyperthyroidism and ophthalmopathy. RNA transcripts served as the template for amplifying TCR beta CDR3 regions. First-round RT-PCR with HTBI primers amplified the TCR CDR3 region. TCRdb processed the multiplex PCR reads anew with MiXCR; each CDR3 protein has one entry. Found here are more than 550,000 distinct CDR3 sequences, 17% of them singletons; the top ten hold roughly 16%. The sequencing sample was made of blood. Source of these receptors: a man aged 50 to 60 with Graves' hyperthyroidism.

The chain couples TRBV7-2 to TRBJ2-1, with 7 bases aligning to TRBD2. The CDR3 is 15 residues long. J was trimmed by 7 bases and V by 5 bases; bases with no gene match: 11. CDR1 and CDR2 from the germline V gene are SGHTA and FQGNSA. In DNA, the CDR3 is TGTGCCAGCAGCCCCGACGGAGCGGGAAGGAATGAGCAGTTCTTC. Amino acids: CASSPDGAGRNEQFF.

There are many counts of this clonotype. The CDR3 loop reads CASRTPGQGARNEQFF. The CDR3, as DNA: TGTGCCAGCAGGACTCCGGGACAGGGGGCGCGCAATGAGCAGTTCTTC. The rearrangement joins TRBV7-2 to TRBJ2-1; TRBD1 matches 12 bases. Unmatched junction bases numbered 9, after V lost 6 bases and J lost 6 bases. The V gene's germline CDR1 is SGHTA and CDR2 FQGNSA. The CDR3 is 16 residues long.

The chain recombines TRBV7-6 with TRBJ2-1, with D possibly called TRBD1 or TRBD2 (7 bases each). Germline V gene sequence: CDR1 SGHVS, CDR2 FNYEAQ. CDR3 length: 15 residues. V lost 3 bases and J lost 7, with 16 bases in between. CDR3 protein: CASSFPGGAENEQFF. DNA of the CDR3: TGTGCCAGCAGCTTCCCAGGGGGGGCCGAAAATGAGCAGTTCTTC.

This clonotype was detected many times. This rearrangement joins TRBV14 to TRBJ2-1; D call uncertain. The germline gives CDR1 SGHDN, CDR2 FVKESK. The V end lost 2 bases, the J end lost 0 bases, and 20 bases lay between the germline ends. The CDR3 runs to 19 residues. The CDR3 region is CASSQLKESGYRSYNEQFF. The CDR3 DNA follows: TGTGCCAGCAGCCAATTAAAGGAATCTGGCTACCGCTCCTACAATGAGCAGTTCTTC.

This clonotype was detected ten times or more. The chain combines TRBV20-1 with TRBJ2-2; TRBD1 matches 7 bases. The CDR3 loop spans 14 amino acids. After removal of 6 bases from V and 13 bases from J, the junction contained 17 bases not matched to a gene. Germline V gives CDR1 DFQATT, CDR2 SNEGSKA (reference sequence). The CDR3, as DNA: TGCAGTGCCATGACAGGGCCTAATGAAAAGGGGCTGTTTTTT. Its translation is CSAMTGPNEKGLFF.

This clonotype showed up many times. The DNA for the CDR3 is TGTGCCAGCAGTCCCCCGGGCAGGAGTGCTCAAGAGACCCAGTACTTC. Translation gives CASSPPGRSAQETQYF. This chain links TRBV12-3 or TRBV12-4 with TRBJ2-5; D is ambiguous. V was clipped by 5 bases and J by 2 bases, with 18 bases between them. The CDR3 extends over 16 amino acids.

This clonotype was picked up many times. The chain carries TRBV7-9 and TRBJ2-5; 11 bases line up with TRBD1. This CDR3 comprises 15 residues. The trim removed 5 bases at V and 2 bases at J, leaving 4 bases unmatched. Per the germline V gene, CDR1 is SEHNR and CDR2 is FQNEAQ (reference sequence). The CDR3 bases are TGTGCCAGCAGCCTCGGGACAGGGGGACAAGAGACCCAGTACTTC. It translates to CASSLGTGGQETQYF.

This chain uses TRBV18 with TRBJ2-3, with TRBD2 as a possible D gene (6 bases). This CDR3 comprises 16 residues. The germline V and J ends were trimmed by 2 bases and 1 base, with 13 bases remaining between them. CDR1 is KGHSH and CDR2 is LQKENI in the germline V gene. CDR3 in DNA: TGTGCCAGCTCACCAGTTGTTACGGGGGGCACAGATACGCAGTATTTT. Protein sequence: CASSPVVTGGTDTQYF.

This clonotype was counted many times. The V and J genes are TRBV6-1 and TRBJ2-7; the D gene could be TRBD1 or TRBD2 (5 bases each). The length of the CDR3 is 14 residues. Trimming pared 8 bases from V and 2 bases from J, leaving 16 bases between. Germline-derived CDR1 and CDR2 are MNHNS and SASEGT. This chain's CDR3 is CASGSSGPPYEQYF. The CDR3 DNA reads TGTGCCAGCGGCAGTTCGGGGCCCCCCTACGAGCAGTACTTC.

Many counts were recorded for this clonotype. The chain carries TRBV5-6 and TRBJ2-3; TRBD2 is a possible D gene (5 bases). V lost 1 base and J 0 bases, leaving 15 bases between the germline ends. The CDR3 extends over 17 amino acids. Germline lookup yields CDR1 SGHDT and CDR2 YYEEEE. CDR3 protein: CASSLFGGGPSTDTQYF. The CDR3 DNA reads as TGTGCCAGCAGCTTGTTTGGCGGCGGGCCGAGCACAGATACGCAGTATTTT.

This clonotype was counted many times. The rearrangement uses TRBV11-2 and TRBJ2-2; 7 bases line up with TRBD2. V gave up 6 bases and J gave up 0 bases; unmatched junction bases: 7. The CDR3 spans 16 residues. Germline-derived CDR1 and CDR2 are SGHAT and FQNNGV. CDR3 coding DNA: TGTGCCAGCAGACTTAGGGAGGGCGCGAACACCGGGGAGCTGTTTTTT. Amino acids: CASRLREGANTGELFF.

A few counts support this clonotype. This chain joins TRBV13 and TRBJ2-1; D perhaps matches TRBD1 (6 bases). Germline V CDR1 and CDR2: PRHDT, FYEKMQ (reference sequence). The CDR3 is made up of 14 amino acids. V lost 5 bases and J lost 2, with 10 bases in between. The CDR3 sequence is CASSRRDTYNEQFF. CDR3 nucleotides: TGTGCCAGCAGCAGACGGGACACCTACAATGAGCAGTTCTTC. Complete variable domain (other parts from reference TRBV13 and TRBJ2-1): AAGVIQSPRHLIKEKRETATLKCYPIPRHDTVYWYQQGPGQDPQFLISFYEKMQSDKGSIPDRFSAQQFSDYHSELNMSSLELGDSALYFCASSRRDTYNEQFFGPGTRLTVL.

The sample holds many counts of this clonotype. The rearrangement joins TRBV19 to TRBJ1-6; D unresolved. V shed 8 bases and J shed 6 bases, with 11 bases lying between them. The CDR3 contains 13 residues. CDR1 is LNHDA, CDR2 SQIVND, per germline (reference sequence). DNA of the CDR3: TGTGCCAGTTCTAGACAAGCTAATTCACCCCTCCACTTT. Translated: CASSRQANSPLHF.

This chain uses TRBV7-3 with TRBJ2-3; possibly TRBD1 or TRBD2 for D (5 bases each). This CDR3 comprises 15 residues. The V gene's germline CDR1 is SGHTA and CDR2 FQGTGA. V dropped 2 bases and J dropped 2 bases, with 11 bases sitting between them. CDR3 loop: CASSLYGTNTDTQYF. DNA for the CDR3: TGTGCCAGCAGCTTATACGGGACCAACACAGATACGCAGTATTTT. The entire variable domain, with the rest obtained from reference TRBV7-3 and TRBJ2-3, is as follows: GAGVSQTPSNKVTEKGKYVELRCDPISGHTALYWYRQSLGQGPEFLIYFQGTGAADDSGLPNDRFFAVRPEGSVSTLKIQRTERGDSAVYLCASSLYGTNTDTQYFGPGTRLTVL.

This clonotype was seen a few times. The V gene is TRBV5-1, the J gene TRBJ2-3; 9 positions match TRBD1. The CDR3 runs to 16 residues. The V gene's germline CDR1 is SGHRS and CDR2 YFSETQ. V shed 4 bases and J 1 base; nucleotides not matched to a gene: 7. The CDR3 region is CASSPWTGARTDTQYF. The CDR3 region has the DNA TGCGCCAGCAGCCCATGGACAGGGGCTCGCACAGATACGCAGTATTTT.

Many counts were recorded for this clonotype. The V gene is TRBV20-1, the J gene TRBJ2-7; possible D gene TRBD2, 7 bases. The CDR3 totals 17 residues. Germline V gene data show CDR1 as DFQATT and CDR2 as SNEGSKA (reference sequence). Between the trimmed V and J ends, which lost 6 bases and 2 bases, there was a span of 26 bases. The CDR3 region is CSARVLGGGRGTYEQYF. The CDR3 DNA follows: TGCAGTGCCCGCGTGTTAGGGGGGGGGAGGGGTACCTACGAGCAGTACTTC.

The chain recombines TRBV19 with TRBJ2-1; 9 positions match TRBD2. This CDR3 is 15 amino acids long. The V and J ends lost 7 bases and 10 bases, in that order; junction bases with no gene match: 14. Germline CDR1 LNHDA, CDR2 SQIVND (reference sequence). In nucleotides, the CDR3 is TGTGCCAGTAAGGCCCGAAGACTAGCGGCTGGGGAGCAGTTCTTC. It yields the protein CASKARRLAAGEQFF. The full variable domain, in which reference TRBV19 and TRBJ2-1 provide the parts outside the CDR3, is DGGITQSPKYLFRKEGQNVTLSCEQNLNHDAMYWYRQDPGQGLRLIYYSQIVNDFQKGDIAEGYSVSREKKESFPLTVTSAQKNPTAFYLCASKARRLAAGEQFFGPGTRLTVL.